This T cell receptor beta chain was documented in a study of shared clonotypes between healthy human individuals. The data were produced by immunoSEQ multiplex PCR, yet TCRdb's version contains in-frame clones alone and is incomplete. The sample includes 330,000 or so clones, more than 60% seen only once; the top ten take less than 11%. Caucasian adults living in Nashville, Tennessee, provided all samples. V gave up 2 bases and J gave up 5 bases, with 15 bases separating them. The germline CDR1 and CDR2 sequences are MNHEY and SMNVEV (reference sequence). CDR3 length: 15 residues. The source of this sequence is a man aged 25 to 40 in good health. The specimen was memory CD4+ T cells sorted from blood. Subset: CD45RA-negative fraction. V is TRBV27 and J is TRBJ1-2; maybe TRBD1 (6 bases). Written as DNA, the CDR3 is TGTGCCAGCAGTTTACTGGGGGCAGGGGCTTATGGCTACACCTTC. Protein product: CASSLLGAGAYGYTF.